A selection of T cell receptor beta chains follows, all from one sample in a study of cytomegalovirus exposure and HLA in healthy donors. Repertoires were generated with immunoSEQ multiplex PCR, while TCRdb's copy carries only in-frame clones and drops some. The repertoire includes about 260,000 clones, 90% of them detected once, and 3% to 3.5% sits in the top ten. Sequenced sample: PBMCs. Source of these receptors: a woman in her 30s in good health and CMV-seronegative. The conserved cysteine and the conserved F or W are not part of the CDR3 here. Fields, in order: J gene, V gene, CDR3 protein.

>TRBJ2-1|TRBV18
ASSRGTSDYNEQF
>TRBJ2-4|TRBV29-1
RWGLAKNIQY
>TRBJ2-1|TRBV18
ASSPAAGLGYNEQF
>TRBJ2-1|TRBV2
ASSTGSSYNEQF
>TRBJ2-3|TRBV9
ASSSSRERTDTQY
>TRBJ1-5|TRBV7-9
ASSLTDSNQPQH
>TRBJ1-4|TRBV30
AWSELDRVEKKLF
>TRBJ1-3|TRBV11-3
ASSLGGNSGNTIY
>TRBJ2-7|TRBV27
ASRPVLYRKDEQY
>TRBJ1-2|TRBV4-1
ASSQDWGNYGYT
>TRBJ2-6|TRBV28
ASSQVGTGNVLT
>TRBJ1-1|TRBV11-3
ASSLDSGVGPEAF
>TRBJ2-7|TRBV19
ASSPGQGVAYEQY
>TRBJ2-5|TRBV6-5
ASRGPETQY
>TRBJ2-7|TRBV27
ATSPGGAVQY
>TRBJ2-7|TRBV7-4
ASSFVQGSSQEQY
>TRBJ2-2|TRBV6-4
ASSDYPNTGELF
>TRBJ2-1|TRBV5-4
ASSLVRPTGSNEQF
>TRBJ2-7|TRBV2
ASPRGPEIREQY
>TRBJ2-7|TRBV19
ASSRSSYEQY
>TRBJ1-2|TRBV19
ASSWSLLYYGYT
>TRBJ2-1|TRBV6-5
ASSSGYNEQF
>TRBJ2-2|TRBV5-1
ASSSRSGSAGELF
>TRBJ2-5|TRBV6-5
ASSRESQETQY
>TRBJ2-5|TRBV7-3
ASSLNGLQETQY
>TRBJ2-7|TRBV5-1
ASRLTSPAYEQY
>TRBJ2-7|TRBV9
ASSGQGTHEQY
>TRBJ2-3|TRBV5-1
ASSLVGAPPPDTQY
>TRBJ1-5|TRBV19
ASSIGGGSNQPQH
>TRBJ2-7|TRBV9
ASSVDGLAGGPEQY
>TRBJ1-3|TRBV6-5
ASSYAAGSGNTIY
>TRBJ2-3|TRBV29-1
SVGIRGGTDTQY
>TRBJ2-3|TRBV9
ASSPLPRSTDTQY
>TRBJ2-7|TRBV7-9
ASSAGGSYEQY
>TRBJ2-1|TRBV7-3
ASSHSTSGRANEQF
>TRBJ2-7|TRBV6-5
ASRRDRDYSYEQY
>TRBJ2-5|TRBV9
ASSVDQSQETQY
>TRBJ2-2|TRBV4-3
ASSHYGPGTGTNTGELF
>TRBJ1-3|TRBV7-2
ASSLGLGQGFGNTIY
>TRBJ2-5|TRBV11-2
ASSIQETQY
>TRBJ2-5|TRBV7-5
VRSEDTPGQETQY
>TRBJ2-7|TRBV7-9
ASSPGLAAVEQY
>TRBJ1-3|TRBV9
ASSVEIAGAGNTIY
>TRBJ1-3|TRBV15
ATRQPGNTIY
>TRBJ1-5|TRBV28
ASRQSRDRVGSNQPQH
>TRBJ2-1|TRBV10-2
ASSETGGRAYNEQF
>TRBJ2-7|TRBV4-1
ASSQDRLAGTYEQY
>TRBJ1-1|TRBV28
ASSSRYREAF
>TRBJ2-1|TRBV9
ASSVGEAGSLYEQF
>TRBJ1-1|TRBV14
ASSLRTGSNTEAF
>TRBJ2-3|TRBV2
ASRETSGSTDTQY
>TRBJ2-5|TRBV2
ASRDGLAGDAGTQY